Listed below are T cell receptor beta chains from one sample, sequenced in a study of blood T cell repertoires in COVID-19. Assay: immunoSEQ multiplex PCR; the TCRdb copy retains only in-frame clones and omits some. The sample contains 63,000 or so clones, under 90% of which appear only once. The sample was peripheral blood. The receptor set was obtained from a man aged 60-69 years with acute or convalescent COVID-19. Each CDR3 is given with its conserved first and last residue. The order of the fields is J gene, clone size, V gene, D gene, CDR3 DNA, CDR3 protein. The D gene is left open where the match is weak. Expanded clones get a size class; other rows say once, few or many, or leave the size out.

TRBJ1-1 | - | TRBV27 | - | TGTGCCAGCAGACCAGGCTGGGGGGGCGGTCGGAACACTGAAGCTTTCTTT | CASRPGWGGGRNTEAFF
TRBJ2-1 | once | TRBV5-6 | - | TGTGCCAGCAGCGAGAGGGAAACCTACAATGAGCAGTTCTTC | CASSERETYNEQFF
TRBJ1-1 | - | TRBV6-5 | - | TGTGCCAGCAGAAACGGGGGGCGAAACACTGAAGCTTTCTTT | CASRNGGRNTEAFF
TRBJ1-5 | - | TRBV4-2 | - | TGTGCCAGCAGCCAAGCGCTATATCAGCCCCAGCATTTT | CASSQALYQPQHF
TRBJ1-3 | - | TRBV5-4 | - | TGTGCCAGCAGCTTGGGTCCTTTGAGCTCTGGAAACACCATATATTTT | CASSLGPLSSGNTIYF
TRBJ2-2 | - | TRBV7-9 | TRBD2 | TGTGCCAGCAGCCAGAGCGGGGGACGGAACACCGGGGAGCTGTTTTTT | CASSQSGGRNTGELFF
TRBJ2-3 | - | TRBV2 | - | TGTGCCACGGGTCCACCTCTCACAGATACGCAGTATTTT | CATGPPLTDTQYF
TRBJ2-7 | - | TRBV3-1/TRBV3-2 | TRBD1 | TGTGCCAGCAGCCAAGATCCGGGACAGGGGGCCTTCGAGCAGTACTTC | CASSQDPGQGAFEQYF
TRBJ2-7 | few | TRBV11-2 | - | TGTGCCAGCAGCTTAGTGGCAGAAGAGCAGTACTTC | CASSLVAEEQYF
TRBJ2-1 | - | TRBV6-5 | TRBD2 | TGTGCCAGCAGACGGGGGGGGTACAATGAGCAGTTCTTC | CASRRGGYNEQFF
TRBJ1-3 | - | TRBV5-6 | TRBD1 | TGTGCCAGCAGCCCGTCGGACAGGGCTTCGTCCCGCACCATATATTTT | CASSPSDRASSRTIYF
TRBJ1-3 | - | TRBV5-3 | - | TGTGCCAGATTTGTTATACAGGGCTATGGAAACACCATATATTTT | CARFVIQGYGNTIYF
TRBJ2-1 | - | TRBV18 | - | TGTGCCAGCTCACCAGACAGGGAGGAGTTCTTC | CASSPDREEFF
TRBJ1-1 | once | TRBV7-8 | - | TGTGCCAGCAGCTTAATTCCTAACACTGAAGCTTTCTTT | CASSLIPNTEAFF
TRBJ2-3 | - | TRBV5-1 | TRBD2 | TGCGCCAGCAGCTTTAGCGGGGCTAGCACAGATACGCAGTATTTT | CASSFSGASTDTQYF
TRBJ2-5 | - | TRBV2 | TRBD1 | TGTGCCAGCAGTGGGACAGGGTGGTCAGAGACCCAGTACTTC | CASSGTGWSETQYF
TRBJ2-1 | - | TRBV29-1 | - | TGCAGCGCCCGGGACAACTCCTACAATGAGCAGTTCTTC | CSARDNSYNEQFF
TRBJ2-3 | - | TRBV18 | TRBD1 | TGTGCCAGCTCACCATTGGGACAGGGATCCACAGATACGCAGTATTTT | CASSPLGQGSTDTQYF
TRBJ1-1 | - | TRBV3-1/TRBV3-2 | - | TGTGCCAGCAGCCAAGATCAAAGGCGGCCTTTCTTT | CASSQDQRRPFF
TRBJ1-1 | - | TRBV30 | - | TGTGCCTGGAGTGTCCGGGCAGGGGATTACACTGAAGCTTTCTTT | CAWSVRAGDYTEAFF
TRBJ1-2 | once | TRBV14 | - | TGTGCCAGCAGCCCAGGGGAGTATGGCTACACCTTC | CASSPGEYGYTF
TRBJ1-2 | - | TRBV5-1 | - | TGCGCCAGCAGCTTGGGGGTGGGAGCCTATGGCTACACCTTC | CASSLGVGAYGYTF
TRBJ1-1 | few | TRBV29-1 | - | TGCAGCGTTGAGCCCGCGGGGGCCACTGAAGCTTTCTTT | CSVEPAGATEAFF
TRBJ1-4 | - | TRBV7-2 | - | TGTGCCAGCAGCTTCAGGGCAGAGGAAAAACTGTTTTTT | CASSFRAEEKLFF
TRBJ1-1 | - | TRBV2 | - | TGTGCCAGCGGGGCGTCCGCTTTCTTT | CASGASAFF
TRBJ2-1 | - | TRBV4-1 | TRBD2 | TGCGCCAGCAGCTATCGGACTAGCGGGGGCCCTAGCGATGAGCAGTTCTTC | CASSYRTSGGPSDEQFF
TRBJ1-4 | - | TRBV24-1 | - | TGTGCCACCAGTGATTTGGGGTCCGGCGGGAGAGAAAAACTGTTTTTT | CATSDLGSGGREKLFF
TRBJ2-3 | - | TRBV9 | TRBD1 | TGTGCCAGCAGCAAGACAGGGATGAGGACAGATACGCAGTATTTT | CASSKTGMRTDTQYF